This T cell receptor beta chain was documented in a study of blood T cell repertoires in COVID-19. About the research overall: Italy, Spain and the United States were the sources of the convalescent and acute COVID-19 samples. Sources were T cells, B-cell-depleted T cells, or PBMCs; the material itself was cDNA or gDNA.

Seattle cases were enrolled at active infection and followed longitudinally. This CDR3 is built from 17 residues. V lost 5 bases to trimming and J lost 3 bases; unmatched junction nucleotides: 10. In germline, CDR1 is SEHNR, CDR2 FQNEAQ (reference sequence). Authors' methods: Amplifying reference gene primers gave estimates of nucleated cell counts. Assay: immunoSEQ multiplex PCR; the TCRdb copy retains only in-frame clones and omits some. Clone size and the V and J calls come from that table; the DNA yielded D and trimming. The sample lists 50,000 or so clones; approximately 80% were seen once. The source material was peripheral blood. This chain links TRBV7-9 with TRBJ1-1, with 12 bases identical to TRBD1. This clonotype was obtained from a man older than 75 with COVID-19, enrolled during active disease. The CDR3 bases are TGTGCCAGCAGCCCGGGGACAGGGGGCGTAGGCGACACTGAAGCTTTCTTT. Translating it yields CASSPGTGGVGDTEAFF.